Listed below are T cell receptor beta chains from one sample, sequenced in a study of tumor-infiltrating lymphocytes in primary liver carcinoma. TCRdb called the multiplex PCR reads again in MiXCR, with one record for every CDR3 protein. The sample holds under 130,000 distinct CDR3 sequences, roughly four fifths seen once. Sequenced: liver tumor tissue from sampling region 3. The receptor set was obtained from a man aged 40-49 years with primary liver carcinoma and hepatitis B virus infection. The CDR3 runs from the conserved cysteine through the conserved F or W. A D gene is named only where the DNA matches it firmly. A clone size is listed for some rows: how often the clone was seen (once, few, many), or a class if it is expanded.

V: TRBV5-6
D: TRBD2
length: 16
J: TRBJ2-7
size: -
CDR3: CASNPWTSGRTNEQYF
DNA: TGTGCCAGCAACCCCTGGACTAGCGGGAGGACCAACGAGCAGTACTTC

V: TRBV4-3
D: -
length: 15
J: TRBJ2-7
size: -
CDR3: CASSHDRDSGYEQYF
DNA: TGCGCCAGCAGCCATGATCGGGATAGCGGCTACGAGCAGTACTTC

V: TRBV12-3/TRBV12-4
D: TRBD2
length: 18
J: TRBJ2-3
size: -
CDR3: CASSPRMTSVSVSDTQYF
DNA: TGTGCCAGCAGTCCAAGAATGACTAGCGTGAGTGTATCAGATACACAGTATTTT

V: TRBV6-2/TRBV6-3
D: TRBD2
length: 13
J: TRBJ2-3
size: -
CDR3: CASSSALAYTQYF
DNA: TGTGCCAGCAGTTCTGCACTAGCGTATACGCAATATTTT

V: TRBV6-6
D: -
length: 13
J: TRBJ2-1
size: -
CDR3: CASSPNRIGTQFF
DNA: TGTGCCAGCAGCCCGAACAGGATTGGGACCCAGTTCTTC

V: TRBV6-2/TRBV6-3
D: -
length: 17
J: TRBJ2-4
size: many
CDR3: CASSLPGSLRDKNIQYF
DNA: TGTGCCAGCAGCCTCCCAGGGAGTTTGAGGGATAAAAACATTCAGTACTTC

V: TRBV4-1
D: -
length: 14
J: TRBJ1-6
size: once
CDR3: CANSQGQGDSPLLF
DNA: TGCGCCAATAGCCAAGGTCAGGGAGATTCACCCCTCCTCTTT

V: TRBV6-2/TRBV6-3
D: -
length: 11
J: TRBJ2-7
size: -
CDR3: CANSFAYEQYF
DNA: TGTGCCAATAGTTTCGCCTACGAGCAGTACTTC

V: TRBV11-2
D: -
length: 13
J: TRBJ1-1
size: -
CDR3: CASSLRGNTEAIF
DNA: TGTGCCAGCAGCTTACGGGGGAATACTGAAGCCATCTTT

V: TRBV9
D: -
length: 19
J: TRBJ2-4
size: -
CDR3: CANSPHPEGADGLKNIQYF
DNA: TGTGCTAACAGCCCGCACCCGGAGGGGGCAGACGGACTAAAAAACATTCAGTACTTC

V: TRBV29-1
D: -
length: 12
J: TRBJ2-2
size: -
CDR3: CSVGSGTRELVF
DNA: -

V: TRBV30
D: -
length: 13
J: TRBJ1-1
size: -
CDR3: CAWSADRRTEVFF
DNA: TGTGCCTGGAGTGCGGATAGGAGGACTGAAGTTTTCTTC

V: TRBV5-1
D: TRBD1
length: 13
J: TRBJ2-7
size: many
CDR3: CASSLGTGREQYF
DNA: TGCGCCAGCAGCTTGGGGACAGGGCGCGAGCAGTACTTC

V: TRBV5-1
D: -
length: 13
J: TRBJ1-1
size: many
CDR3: CASSLRGDTEAFF
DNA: TGCGCCAGCAGCTTAAGGGGAGACACTGAAGCTTTCTTT

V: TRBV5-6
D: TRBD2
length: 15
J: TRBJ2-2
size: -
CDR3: CTSSLGLVGTGELFF
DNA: TGTACAAGCAGCTTGGGACTAGTGGGCACCGGGGAGCTGTTTTTT

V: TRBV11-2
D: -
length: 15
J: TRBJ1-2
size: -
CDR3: CTSSSSLDCSYSYTF
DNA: TGTACCAGCAGCTCAAGCCTGGACTGCTCGTATAGCTACACCTTC

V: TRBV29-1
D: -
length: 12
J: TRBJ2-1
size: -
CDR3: CSVPSRSLEQFF
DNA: TGCAGTGTCCCTAGCAGGAGTCTTGAGCAGTTCTTC

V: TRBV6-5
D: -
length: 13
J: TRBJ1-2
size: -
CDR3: CVSSALYSYGYTF
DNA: TGTGTCAGCAGCGCGTTATACAGCTATGGCTACACCTTC

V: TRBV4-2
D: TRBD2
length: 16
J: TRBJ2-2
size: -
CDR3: CASQGGLAGDFGELFF
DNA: TGTGCCAGCCAAGGGGGCCTAGCGGGAGATTTCGGGGAGCTGTTTTTT

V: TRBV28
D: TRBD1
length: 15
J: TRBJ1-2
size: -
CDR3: CASHIPGQGSYGYTF
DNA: TGTGCCAGCCACATACCGGGACAGGGAAGCTATGGCTACACCTTC

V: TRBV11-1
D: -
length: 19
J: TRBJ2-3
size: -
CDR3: CISNSGGSSVGARTDTQYF
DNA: TGTATCAGCAACTCTGGGGGAAGCTCTGTTGGAGCCCGCACAGATACGCAGTATTTT

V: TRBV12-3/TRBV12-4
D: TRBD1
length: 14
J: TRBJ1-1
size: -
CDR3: CANSPPRTGTEAFF
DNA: TGTGCCAACAGTCCCCCCAGGACAGGCACTGAAGCTTTCTTT

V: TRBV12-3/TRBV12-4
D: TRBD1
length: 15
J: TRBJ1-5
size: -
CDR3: CASRFGTGGYHPQHF
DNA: TGTGCCAGCAGATTCGGGACAGGGGGCTATCATCCCCAGCATTTC

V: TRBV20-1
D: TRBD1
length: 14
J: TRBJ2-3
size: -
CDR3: CSARVLQGADTQYF
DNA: TGCAGTGCTAGAGTCCTACAGGGGGCGGATACGCAGTATTTT

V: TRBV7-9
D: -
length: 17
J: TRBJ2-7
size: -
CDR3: CASSLGLGKRSPYEHYF
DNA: TGTGCCAGCAGCTTAGGGCTCGGCAAACGTTCTCCCTACGAGCACTACTTC

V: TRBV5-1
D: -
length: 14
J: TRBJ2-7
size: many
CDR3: CASSLPSSTYEQYF
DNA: TGCGCCAGCAGCTTGCCTAGCTCAACCTACGAGCAGTACTTC

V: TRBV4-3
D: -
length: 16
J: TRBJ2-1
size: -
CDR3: CTSSQDPYSEYNELFF
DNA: TGCACCAGCAGCCAAGATCCATACTCAGAATACAATGAGCTGTTCTTC

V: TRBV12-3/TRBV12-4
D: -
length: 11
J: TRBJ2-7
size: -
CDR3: CTSNRSYEQYF
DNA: TGTACCAGCAATCGATCCTACGAGCAGTACTTC

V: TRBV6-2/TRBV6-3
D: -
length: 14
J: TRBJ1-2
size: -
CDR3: CANSSGSMNYGYIF
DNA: TGTGCCAACAGCTCCGGATCAATGAACTATGGCTACATCTTC

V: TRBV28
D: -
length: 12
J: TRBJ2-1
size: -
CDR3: CSGSFELNEHFF
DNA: TGTTCCGGCAGTTTTGAGCTGAATGAGCACTTCTTC

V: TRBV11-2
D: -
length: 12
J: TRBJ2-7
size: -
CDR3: CASSHAGYEQYF
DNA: TGTGCCAGCAGTCACGCGGGCTACGAGCAGTACTTT

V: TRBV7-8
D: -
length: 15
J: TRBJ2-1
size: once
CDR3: CACGVRRGSYNEQFF
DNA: TGTGCCTGCGGAGTAAGAAGGGGTTCCTACAATGAGCAGTTCTTC

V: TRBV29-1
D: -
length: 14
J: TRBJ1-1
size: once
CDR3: CNVEDGRANTVAFF
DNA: TGCAACGTTGAAGATGGGAGAGCTAACACTGTAGCTTTCTTT

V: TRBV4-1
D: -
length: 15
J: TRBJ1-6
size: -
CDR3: CANSQDSTGNSHLHF
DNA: TGTGCCAACAGCCAAGATAGCACAGGGAATTCACACCTCCACTTT

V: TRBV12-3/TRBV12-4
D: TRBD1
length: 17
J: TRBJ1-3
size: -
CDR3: CASSLKGQQFFGSTIYF
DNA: TGTGCCAGCAGTTTAAAGGGACAGCAATTCTTTGGAAGCACCATATATTTT

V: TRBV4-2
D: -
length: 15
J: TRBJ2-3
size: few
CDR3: CTSSQEARSTDTQYF
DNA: TGTACCAGCAGCCAAGAGGCCAGGTCCACGGATACGCAGTATTTT

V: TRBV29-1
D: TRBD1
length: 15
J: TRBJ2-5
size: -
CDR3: CSVEAERGRAEIQYF
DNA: TGCAGCGTTGAGGCGGAGAGGGGGCGAGCAGAGATCCAGTACTTC

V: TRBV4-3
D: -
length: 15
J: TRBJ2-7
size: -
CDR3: CVSTQDVSTSYEQYF
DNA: TGCGTCAGCACCCAAGATGTTTCCACTTCCTACGAGCAATACTTC

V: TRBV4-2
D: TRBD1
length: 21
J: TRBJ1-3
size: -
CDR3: CASSQEGSTGGHISSGNTIYF
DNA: TGTGCCAGCAGCCAAGAAGGCTCGACAGGGGGTCATATTTCCTCTGGAAACACCATATATTTT

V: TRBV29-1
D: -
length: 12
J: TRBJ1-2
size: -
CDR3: CSVDDGTYGYIF
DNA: TGCAGCGTTGACGACGGAACATATGGCTACATCTTC

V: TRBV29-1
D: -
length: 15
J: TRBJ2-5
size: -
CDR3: CSVQSAAGRLETQYF
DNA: TGCAGCGTTCAATCCGCGGCGGGTAGATTGGAGACCCAGTATTTC

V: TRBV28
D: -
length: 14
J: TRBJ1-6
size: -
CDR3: CVSSPESVNSSLHF
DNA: TGTGTCAGCAGCCCCGAATCTGTTAATTCATCCCTCCACTTT

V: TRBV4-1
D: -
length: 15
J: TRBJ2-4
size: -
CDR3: CASSPVLQKGNTQCF
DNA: TGCGCCAGCAGCCCAGTCTTACAGAAAGGAAACACTCAGTGCTTC

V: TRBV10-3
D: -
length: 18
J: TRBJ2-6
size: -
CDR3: CAISESVFERAGVNVLTF
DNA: TGTGCCATCAGTGAGTCGGTATTCGAGAGGGCTGGGGTCAACGTCCTGACTTTC